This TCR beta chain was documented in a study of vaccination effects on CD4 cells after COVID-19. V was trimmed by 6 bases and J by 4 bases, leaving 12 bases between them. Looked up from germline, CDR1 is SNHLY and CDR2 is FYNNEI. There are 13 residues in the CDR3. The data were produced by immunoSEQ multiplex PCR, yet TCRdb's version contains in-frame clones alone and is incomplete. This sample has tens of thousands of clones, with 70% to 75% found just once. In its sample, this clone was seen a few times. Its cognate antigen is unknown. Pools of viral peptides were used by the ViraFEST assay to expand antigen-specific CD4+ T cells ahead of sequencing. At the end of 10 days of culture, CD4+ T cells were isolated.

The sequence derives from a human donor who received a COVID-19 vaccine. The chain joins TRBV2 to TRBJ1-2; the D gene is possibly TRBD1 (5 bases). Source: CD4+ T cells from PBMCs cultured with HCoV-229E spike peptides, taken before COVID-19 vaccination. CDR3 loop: CASSPGALYGYTF. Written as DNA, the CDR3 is TGTGCCAGCAGCCCCGGGGCCCTCTATGGCTACACCTTC. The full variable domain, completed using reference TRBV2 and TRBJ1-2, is EPEVTQTPSHQVTQMGQEVILRCVPISNHLYFYWYRQILGQKVEFLVSFYNNEISEKSEIFDDQFSVERPDGSNFTLKIRSTKLEDSAMYFCASSPGALYGYTFGSGTRLTVV.